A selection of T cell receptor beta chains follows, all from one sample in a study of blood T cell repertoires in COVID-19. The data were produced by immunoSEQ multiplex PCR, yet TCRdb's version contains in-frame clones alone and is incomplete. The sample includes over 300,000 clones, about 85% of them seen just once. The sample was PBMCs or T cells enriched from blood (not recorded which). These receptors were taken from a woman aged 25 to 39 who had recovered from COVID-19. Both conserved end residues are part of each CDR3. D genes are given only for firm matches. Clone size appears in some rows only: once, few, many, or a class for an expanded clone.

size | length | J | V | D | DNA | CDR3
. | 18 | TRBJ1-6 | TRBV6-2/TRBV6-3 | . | TGTGCCAGCAGTTACTCGATTACATGGGACAAATTTAATTCACCCCTCCACTTT | CASSYSITWDKFNSPLHF
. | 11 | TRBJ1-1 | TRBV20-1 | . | TGCAGTGCCAGGGGTAACACTGAAGCTTTCTTT | CSARGNTEAFF
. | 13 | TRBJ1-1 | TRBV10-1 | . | TGCGCCCCTCTCGAGGGAGTTGGGACTGAAGCTTTCTTT | CAPLEGVGTEAFF
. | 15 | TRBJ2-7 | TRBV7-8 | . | TGTGCCAGCAGCTTAGAAGCTCACCCCCGCGGCGAGCAGTACTTC | CASSLEAHPRGEQYF
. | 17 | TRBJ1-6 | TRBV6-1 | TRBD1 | TGTGCCAGCAGTGAACGTCCACCGGGACAGGGAGTAACACCCCTCCACTTT | CASSERPPGQGVTPLHF
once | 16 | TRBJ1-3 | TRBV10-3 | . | TGTGCCATCAGTGAGTCGATCGTGAGGTCTGGAAACACCATATATTTT | CAISESIVRSGNTIYF
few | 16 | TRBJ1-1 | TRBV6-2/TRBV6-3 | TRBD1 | TGTGCCAGCAGTACCAGCCGACAGGGGAAGAACACTGAAGCTTTCTTT | CASSTSRQGKNTEAFF
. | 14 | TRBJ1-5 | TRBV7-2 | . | TGTGCCAGCAGCTTAGCCTCTGGCAATCAGCCCCAGCATTTT | CASSLASGNQPQHF
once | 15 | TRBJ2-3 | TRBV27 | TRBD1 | TGTGCCAGCAGCACAGGGGTTTCGGGCACAGATACGCAGTATTTT | CASSTGVSGTDTQYF
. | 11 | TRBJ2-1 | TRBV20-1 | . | TGCAGTGCTAGACGGGTGGATGAGCAGTTCTTC | CSARRVDEQFF
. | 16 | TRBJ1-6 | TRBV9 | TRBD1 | TGTGCCAGCAGCGTAGGGACAGGCGCATCGGGTTCACCCCTCCACTTT | CASSVGTGASGSPLHF
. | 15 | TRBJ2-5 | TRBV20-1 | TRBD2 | TGCAGTGCTAGTCTCCTAGCGGGGACCCAAGAGACCCAGTACTTC | CSASLLAGTQETQYF
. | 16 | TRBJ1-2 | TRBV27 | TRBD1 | TGTGCCAGCAGTCCCGGACAGGGGGCACAGGACTATGGCTACACCTTC | CASSPGQGAQDYGYTF
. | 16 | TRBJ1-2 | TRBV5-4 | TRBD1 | TGTGCCAGCAGCTTGGGCGTGACAGGGGGACCCTATGGCTACACCTTC | CASSLGVTGGPYGYTF
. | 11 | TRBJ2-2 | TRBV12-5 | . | TGTGCTAGTGGCCTCCCCGGGGAGCTGTTTTTT | CASGLPGELFF
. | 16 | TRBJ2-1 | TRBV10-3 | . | TGTGCCATCAGTGAGTCGGCACGGGGGGCATACAATGAGCAGTTCTTC | CAISESARGAYNEQFF
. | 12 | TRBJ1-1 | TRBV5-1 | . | TGCGCCAGCAGATCGGACAGCCGTGAAGCTTTCTTT | CASRSDSREAFF
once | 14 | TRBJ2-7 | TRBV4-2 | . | TGTGCCAGCAGCCCCCGGGACATCTCCTACGAGCAGTACTTC | CASSPRDISYEQYF
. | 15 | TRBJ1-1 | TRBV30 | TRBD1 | TGTGCCTGGAGCCCCTGGGGGACAGGGGGCGACAGGGCTTTCTTT | CAWSPWGTGGDRAFF
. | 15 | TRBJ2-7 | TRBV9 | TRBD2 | TGTGCCAGCAGCCTAGGGGGACTAGCGTCCTACGAGCAGTACTTC | CASSLGGLASYEQYF
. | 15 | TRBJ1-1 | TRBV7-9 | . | TGTGCCAGCAGCTTATTTGCGGGAATGAACACTGAAGCTTTCTTT | CASSLFAGMNTEAFF
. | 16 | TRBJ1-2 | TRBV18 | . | TGTGCCAGCTCACCAAAGGACGCCGGGAACCACTATGGCTACACCTTC | CASSPKDAGNHYGYTF
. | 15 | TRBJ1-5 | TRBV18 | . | TGTGCCAGCTCACCACCGGGCCGACAGAATCAGCCCCAGCATTTT | CASSPPGRQNQPQHF
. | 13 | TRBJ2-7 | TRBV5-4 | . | TGTGCCAGCGGGGAGGACCGGTCCTACGAGCAGTACTTC | CASGEDRSYEQYF
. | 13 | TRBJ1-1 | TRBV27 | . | TGTGCCAGCAGTCCTACGGGGAACACTGAAGCTTTCTTT | CASSPTGNTEAFF
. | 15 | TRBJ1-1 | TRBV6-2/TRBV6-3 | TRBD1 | TGTGCCAGCAGTTACCGGGGACAGGGTTATACTGAAGCTTTCTTT | CASSYRGQGYTEAFF
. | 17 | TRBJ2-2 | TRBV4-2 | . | TGTGCCAGCAGCCAAGAAGGGGGGGTCCTAAACACCGGGGAGCTGTTTTTT | CASSQEGGVLNTGELFF
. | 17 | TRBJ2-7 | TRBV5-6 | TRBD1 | TGTGCCAGCAGCCATACCGGACACAGGGGCGCGGGCTACGAGCAGTACTTC | CASSHTGHRGAGYEQYF
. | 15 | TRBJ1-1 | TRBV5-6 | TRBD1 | TGTGCCAGCAGCTTGGCCGGTGCAGGGGGAACTGAAGCTTTCTTT | CASSLAGAGGTEAFF
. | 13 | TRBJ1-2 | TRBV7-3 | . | TGTGCCAGCAGCCTCGGGACGGGAGTTGGCTACACCTTC | CASSLGTGVGYTF
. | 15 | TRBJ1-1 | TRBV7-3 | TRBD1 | TGTGCCAGCAGCAGTCCCGGGACAGGTAACACTGAAGCTTTCTTT | CASSSPGTGNTEAFF
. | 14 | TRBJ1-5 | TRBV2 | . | TGTGCCAGCAGTGAGACCCAAGCGGGGCAGCCCCAGCATTTT | CASSETQAGQPQHF
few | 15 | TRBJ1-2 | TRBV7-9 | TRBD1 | TGTGCCAGCAGCTTACCCGGGACAGCCCAGGCTGGCTACACCTTC | CASSLPGTAQAGYTF
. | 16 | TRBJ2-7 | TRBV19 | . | TGTGCCAGTAGTACAGAACGGCTCCACCTGGCCGGGGAGCAGTACTTC | CASSTERLHLAGEQYF
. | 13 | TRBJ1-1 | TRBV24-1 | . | TGTGCCACCAGTGGATCAGGGTTCACTGAAGCTTTCTTT | CATSGSGFTEAFF
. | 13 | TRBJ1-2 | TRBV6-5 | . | TGTGCCAGCAGGCAGTGGCCAACCTATGGCTACACCTTC | CASRQWPTYGYTF
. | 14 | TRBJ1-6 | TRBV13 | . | TGTGCCAGCAGCTTAGGACAGGTGAATTCACCCCTCCACTTT | CASSLGQVNSPLHF
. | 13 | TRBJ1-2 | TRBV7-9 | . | TGTGCCAGCAGCTTAGGGGAGGGCTATGGCTACACCTTC | CASSLGEGYGYTF
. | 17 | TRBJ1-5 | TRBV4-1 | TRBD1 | TGCGCCAGCAGCCAAGGAGGACAGGGAGATAAGAAGCAGCCCCAGCATTTT | CASSQGGQGDKKQPQHF
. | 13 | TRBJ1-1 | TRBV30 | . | TGTGCCTGGAGTGGGACAGTAGACACTGAAGCTTTCTTT | CAWSGTVDTEAFF
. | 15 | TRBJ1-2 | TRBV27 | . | TGTGCCAGCAGTTTCCCCCCGGGGCAGGGGAGCGGCTACACCTTC | CASSFPPGQGSGYTF
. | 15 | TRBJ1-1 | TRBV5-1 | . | TGCGCCAGCAGTTTGGGAAGGGGAATGAACACTGAAGCTTTCTTT | CASSLGRGMNTEAFF
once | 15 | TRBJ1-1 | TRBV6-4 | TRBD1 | TGTGCCAGCAGTGTAAATGACAGGGGTGACACTGAAGCTTTCTTT | CASSVNDRGDTEAFF
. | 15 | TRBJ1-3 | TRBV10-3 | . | TGTGCCACCTGGCCGGAGGGGCGCCCTGGAAACACCATATATTTT | CATWPEGRPGNTIYF
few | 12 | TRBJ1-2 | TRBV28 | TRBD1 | TGTGCCAGCAATACAGGGGGAGTTGGCTACACCTTC | CASNTGGVGYTF
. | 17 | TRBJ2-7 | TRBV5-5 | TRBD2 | TGTGCCAGCAGCGACCCAACTAGCGGGAGACCTTCCTACGAGCAGTACTTC | CASSDPTSGRPSYEQYF
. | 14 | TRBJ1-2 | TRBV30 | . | TGTGCCTGGAGTGTTGGGACTTTCCGGGGTGGCTACACCTTC | CAWSVGTFRGGYTF
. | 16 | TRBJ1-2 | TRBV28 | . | TGTGCCAGCAGTTTGGGAGCAAAAATTTCGGTCTATGGCTACACCTTC | CASSLGAKISVYGYTF
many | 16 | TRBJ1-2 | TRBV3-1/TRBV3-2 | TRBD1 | TGTGCCAGCAGCCCCCTTCCGGGACAGGGCGACTATGGCTACACCTTC | CASSPLPGQGDYGYTF
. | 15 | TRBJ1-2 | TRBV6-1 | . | TGTGCCAGCAGTGAAGCGGCCGGGGGAGGCTATGGCTACACCTTC | CASSEAAGGGYGYTF
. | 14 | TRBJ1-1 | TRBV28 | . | TGTGCCAGCAGACCCCCGGGGGGGAACACTGAAGCTTTCTTT | CASRPPGGNTEAFF
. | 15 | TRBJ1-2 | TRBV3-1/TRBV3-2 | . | TGTGCCAGCAGCCAAGGCACAGGCGAAAACTATGGCTACACCTTC | CASSQGTGENYGYTF